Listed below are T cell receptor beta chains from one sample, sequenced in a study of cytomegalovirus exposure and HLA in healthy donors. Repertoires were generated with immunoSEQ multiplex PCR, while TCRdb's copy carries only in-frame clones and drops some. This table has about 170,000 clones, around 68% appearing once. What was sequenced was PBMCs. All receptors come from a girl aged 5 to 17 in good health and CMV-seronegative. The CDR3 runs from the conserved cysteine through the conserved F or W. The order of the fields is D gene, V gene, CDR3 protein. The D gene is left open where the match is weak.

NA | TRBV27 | CASSAYYGSGYGYTF
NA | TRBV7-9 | CASSAAGEAYEQYF
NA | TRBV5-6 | CASSEDSYNEQFF
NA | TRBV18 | CASSPQGLTSSYEQYF
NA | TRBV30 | CAWRWGPSSYEQYF
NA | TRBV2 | CASRELGLPTDTQYF
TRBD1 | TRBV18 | CASSPITGVSRNEQFF
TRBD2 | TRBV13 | CASSPRGRGGTDTQYF
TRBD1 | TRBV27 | CASSLGQDYEQYF
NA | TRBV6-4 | CASSQGWGTEAFF
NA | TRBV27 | CASSGRNAPYEQYF
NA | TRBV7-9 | CASSDPGFYEQYF
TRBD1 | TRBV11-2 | CASSLGTGGYTGELFF
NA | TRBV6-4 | CASSEAGFLDTQYF
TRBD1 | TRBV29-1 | CSVGTANQPQHF
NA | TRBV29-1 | CSVGDTNQPQHF
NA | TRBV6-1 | CASTTGTAGDTEAFF
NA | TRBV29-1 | CSVVRSADTEAFF
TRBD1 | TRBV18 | CASSRDSLETQYF
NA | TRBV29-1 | CSVGGQLNTEAFF
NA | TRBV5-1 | CASSLEPTGFREETQYF
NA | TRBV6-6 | CASSYRGLDTEAFF
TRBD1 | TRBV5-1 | CASSSDRVGTEAFF
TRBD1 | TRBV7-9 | CASSYSLRQGNYNEQFF
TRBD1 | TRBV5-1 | CASSDGQGANYGYTF
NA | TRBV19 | CASSIAGVRTNEKLFF
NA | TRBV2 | CAHGGEAKNTEAFF
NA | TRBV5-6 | CASSSDSVGEKLFF
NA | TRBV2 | CASMTGTEAFF
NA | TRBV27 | CASSPNQGPEAFF
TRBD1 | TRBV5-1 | CASSLAAGGSEKLFF
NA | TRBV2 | CASSGPEGAHLGPETQYF
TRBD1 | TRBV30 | CAWTTGALSGNTIYF
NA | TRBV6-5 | CASRREGGTDTQYF
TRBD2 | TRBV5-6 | CASSPRGAGETQYF
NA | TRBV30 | CAWSSGLQNEQYF
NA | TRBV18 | CASSPQGGDEKLFF
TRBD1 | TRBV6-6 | CASTGGYTEAFF
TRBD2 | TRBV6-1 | CATPGRGGHNEQFF
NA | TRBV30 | CAWSSQSDTEAFF
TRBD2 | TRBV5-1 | CASSSTSGDGGTQYF
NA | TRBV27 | CASSDLRGGDQPQHF
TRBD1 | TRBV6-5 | CASSYEGAIDEAFF
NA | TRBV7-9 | CASSSQMNTEAFF
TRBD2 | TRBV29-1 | CSVASGGAGEQFF
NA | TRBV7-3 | CASSLPGVQETQYF
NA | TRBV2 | CASSEGAGPDTQYF
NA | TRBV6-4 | CASSDGAGSTDTQYF
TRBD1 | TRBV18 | CASSLGGQEVGYTF
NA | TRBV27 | CASSLSIDWQETQYF
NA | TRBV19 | CASSGWAVSNQPQHF